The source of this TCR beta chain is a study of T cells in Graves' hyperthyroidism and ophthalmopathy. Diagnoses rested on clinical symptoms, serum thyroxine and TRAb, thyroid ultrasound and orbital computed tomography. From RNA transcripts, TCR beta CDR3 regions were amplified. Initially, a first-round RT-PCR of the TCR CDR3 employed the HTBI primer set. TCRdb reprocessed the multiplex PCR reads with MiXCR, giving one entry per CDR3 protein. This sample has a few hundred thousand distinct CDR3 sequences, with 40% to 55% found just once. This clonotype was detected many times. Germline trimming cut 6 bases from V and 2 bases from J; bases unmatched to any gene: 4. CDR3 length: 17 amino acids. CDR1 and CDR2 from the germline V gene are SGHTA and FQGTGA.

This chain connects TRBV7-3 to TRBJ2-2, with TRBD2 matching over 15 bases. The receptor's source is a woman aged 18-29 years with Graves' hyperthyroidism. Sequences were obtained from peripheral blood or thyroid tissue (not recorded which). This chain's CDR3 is CASSSGLAGGNTGELFF. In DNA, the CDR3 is TGTGCCAGCAGTTCGGGACTAGCGGGAGGTAACACCGGGGAGCTGTTTTTT.